These T cell receptor beta chains were read from a single sample in a study of blood T cells in healthy people across ages. Via MiXCR, TCRdb re-called the 5' RACE reads, giving one row per CDR3 protein. This table holds 600,000 to 1,000,000 distinct CDR3 sequences, roughly 25% found once. These data were also reused for a study on T cells of mothers and their children.

The sample was blood. These receptors all come from a boy between 10 and 17 years old in good health. The conserved cysteine and the conserved F or W are not part of the CDR3 here. Each record gives: CDR3 protein, V gene, J gene.

CDR3: ASSLELGGAARSTGELF
V: TRBV7-9
J: TRBJ2-2

CDR3: ASSLRFQGGYGYT
V: TRBV7-9
J: TRBJ1-2

CDR3: ASSSPDIVAKSIQY
V: TRBV6-2/TRBV6-3
J: TRBJ2-4

CDR3: ASTWGSGANVLT
V: TRBV5-1
J: TRBJ2-6

CDR3: ASSPSGLWLNLNEQF
V: TRBV7-3
J: TRBJ2-1

CDR3: ASSEDRLGEKLF
V: TRBV6-6
J: TRBJ1-4

CDR3: ASSEAVSSYNSPLH
V: TRBV13
J: TRBJ1-6

CDR3: ASSPDSAFEQY
V: TRBV5-1
J: TRBJ2-7

CDR3: AISESEGIGYT
V: TRBV10-3
J: TRBJ1-2

CDR3: ASTSLAKYQETQY
V: TRBV7-2
J: TRBJ2-5

CDR3: ASSLVALSSGANVLT
V: TRBV5-1
J: TRBJ2-6

CDR3: ATQDRRYGYT
V: TRBV24-1
J: TRBJ1-2

CDR3: ASSLTAAEETQY
V: TRBV12-3/TRBV12-4
J: TRBJ2-5

CDR3: ASSLPLRALAGDDHKQF
V: TRBV5-1
J: .

CDR3: ASSLMDNSPLH
V: TRBV7-9
J: TRBJ1-6

CDR3: ASSLPASSYNEQF
V: TRBV7-9
J: TRBJ2-1

CDR3: ASSPPEGTKT
V: TRBV18
J: TRBJ2-1

CDR3: ASSFQGNQPQH
V: TRBV27
J: TRBJ1-5

CDR3: ASSDSDEQF
V: TRBV6-2/TRBV6-3
J: TRBJ2-1

CDR3: ASSPGSSSNEKLF
V: TRBV18
J: TRBJ1-4

CDR3: ASRGGTSGFSSYNEQF
V: TRBV27
J: TRBJ2-1

CDR3: ASSLNPGLSTDTQY
V: TRBV7-3
J: TRBJ2-3

CDR3: ASRGPVNEQF
V: TRBV2
J: TRBJ2-1

CDR3: GAREGGGYT
V: TRBV29-1
J: TRBJ1-2

CDR3: ASSLPFNYTGLPYEQY
V: TRBV7-2
J: .

CDR3: ASSLSGLAGGSSYNEQF
V: TRBV28
J: TRBJ2-1

CDR3: ASSSGAEGNYGYT
V: TRBV28
J: TRBJ1-2

CDR3: ASSYLYGTGAYNEQF
V: TRBV6-2/TRBV6-3
J: TRBJ2-1

CDR3: ASSQDFLRGAGNTIY
V: TRBV4-1
J: TRBJ1-3

CDR3: ASRQPGQGTGYT
V: TRBV28
J: TRBJ1-2

CDR3: SARVGGGGLDTQY
V: TRBV20-1
J: TRBJ2-3

CDR3: SARVPPFTDTQY
V: TRBV20-1
J: TRBJ2-3

CDR3: ASSLDLEGWQPQY
V: TRBV7-2
J: TRBJ2-5

CDR3: SASPDHRVYGYT
V: TRBV29-1
J: TRBJ1-2

CDR3: ASSERGRKAYEQY
V: TRBV2
J: TRBJ2-7

CDR3: SVLQGNTDTQY
V: TRBV29-1
J: TRBJ2-3

CDR3: ATIRTSGSAHEQY
V: TRBV28
J: .

CDR3: ASSLAPSGSPREQF
V: TRBV7-2
J: .

CDR3: ATSDVTSGANTGELF
V: TRBV24-1
J: TRBJ2-2

CDR3: ASSWASTGSEQY
V: TRBV5-1
J: .

CDR3: SVEEGTLETQY
V: TRBV29-1
J: TRBJ2-5

CDR3: ATSSQRTSGAETQY
V: TRBV15
J: TRBJ2-5

CDR3: ASSLVGPGSPSAHQETQY
V: TRBV11-2
J: TRBJ2-5

CDR3: ASRGEIGDNSPLH
V: TRBV6-6
J: TRBJ1-6

CDR3: NAGGTEQF
V: TRBV29-1
J: TRBJ2-1

CDR3: ASSIRDSMNTEAF
V: TRBV7-9
J: TRBJ1-1

CDR3: SDGGQGNTEAF
V: TRBV20-1
J: TRBJ1-1

CDR3: ASSLGDRGRNEQY
V: TRBV7-8
J: TRBJ2-7

CDR3: SAYPIGTSGREQY
V: TRBV20-1
J: TRBJ2-7